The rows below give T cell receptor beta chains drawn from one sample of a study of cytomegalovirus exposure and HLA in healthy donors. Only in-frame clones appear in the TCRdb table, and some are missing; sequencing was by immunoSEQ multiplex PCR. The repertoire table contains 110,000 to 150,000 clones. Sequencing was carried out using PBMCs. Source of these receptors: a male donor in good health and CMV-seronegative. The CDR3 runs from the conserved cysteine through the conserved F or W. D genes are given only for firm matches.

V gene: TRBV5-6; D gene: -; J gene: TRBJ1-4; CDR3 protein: CASGEAIRREKLFF; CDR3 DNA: TGTGCCAGTGGGGAGGCTATACGACGGGAAAAACTGTTTTTT
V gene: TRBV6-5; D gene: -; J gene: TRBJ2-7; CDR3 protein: CASSTLARGSYEQYF; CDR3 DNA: TGTGCCAGCAGTACTCTAGCGAGAGGGTCGTACGAGCAGTACTTC
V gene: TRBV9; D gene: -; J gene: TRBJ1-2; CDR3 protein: CASSYQQGYGYTF; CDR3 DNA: TGTGCCAGCAGTTACCAACAGGGCTATGGCTACACCTTC
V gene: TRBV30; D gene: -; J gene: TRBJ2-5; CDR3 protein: CAWSVGGPQETQYF; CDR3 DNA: TGTGCCTGGAGTGTAGGAGGTCCCCAAGAGACCCAGTACTTC
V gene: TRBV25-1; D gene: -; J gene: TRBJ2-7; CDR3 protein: CASTTGRVNEQYF; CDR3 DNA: TGTGCCAGCACTACAGGACGAGTTAACGAGCAGTACTTC
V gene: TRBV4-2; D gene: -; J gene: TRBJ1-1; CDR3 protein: CASSQDRGSSRTRDNTEAFF; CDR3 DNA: TGTGCCAGCAGCCAAGATCGGGGGTCGTCGAGGACTAGGGACAACACTGAAGCTTTCTTT
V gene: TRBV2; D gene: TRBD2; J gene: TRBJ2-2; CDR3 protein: CASTGLVSGELFF; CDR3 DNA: TGTGCCAGCACGGGACTAGTGAGTGGGGAGCTGTTTTTT
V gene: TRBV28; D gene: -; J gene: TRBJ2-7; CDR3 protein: CASILRGEQYF; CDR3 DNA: TGTGCCAGCATTCTCAGGGGCGAGCAGTACTTC
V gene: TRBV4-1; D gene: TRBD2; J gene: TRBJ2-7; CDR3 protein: CASSQDRWSGSPYEQYF; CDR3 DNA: TGCGCCAGCAGCCAAGATAGATGGAGCGGGAGCCCCTACGAGCAGTACTTC
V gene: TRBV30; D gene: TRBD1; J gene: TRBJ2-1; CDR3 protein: CAWREITGVDEQFF; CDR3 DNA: TGTGCCTGGAGAGAAATTACAGGGGTGGATGAGCAGTTCTTC
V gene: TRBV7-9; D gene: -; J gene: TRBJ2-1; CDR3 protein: CASSLFYNEQFF; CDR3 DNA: TGTGCCAGCAGCCTCTTTTACAATGAGCAGTTCTTC
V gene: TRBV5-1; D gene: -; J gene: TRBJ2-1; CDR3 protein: CASSGTMRDEQFF; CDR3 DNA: TGCGCCAGCTCCGGGACAATGAGGGATGAGCAGTTCTTC
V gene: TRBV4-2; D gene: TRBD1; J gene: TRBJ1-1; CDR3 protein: CASSQEGTANEAFF; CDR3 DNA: TGTGCCAGCAGCCAAGAGGGGACAGCTAATGAAGCTTTCTTT
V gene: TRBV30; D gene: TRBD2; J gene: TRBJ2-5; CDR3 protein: CAWGFGTSGSETQYF; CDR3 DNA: TGTGCCTGGGGATTCGGGACTAGCGGGTCGGAGACCCAGTACTTC
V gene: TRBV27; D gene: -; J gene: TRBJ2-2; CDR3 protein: CASRLAGSHSNTGELFF; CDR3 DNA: TGTGCCAGCAGGTTAGCAGGGTCCCACTCGAACACCGGGGAGCTGTTTTTT
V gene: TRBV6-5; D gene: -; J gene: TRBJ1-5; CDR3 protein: CASSLDRNQPQHF; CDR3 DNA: TGTGCCAGCAGCCTAGACCGGAATCAGCCCCAGCATTTT
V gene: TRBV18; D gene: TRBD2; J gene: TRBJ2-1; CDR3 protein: CASSPVITSGSSEQFF; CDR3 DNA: TGTGCCAGCTCACCTGTTATAACTAGCGGGAGTAGTGAGCAGTTCTTC
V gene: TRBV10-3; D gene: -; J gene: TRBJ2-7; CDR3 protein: CAISDEGVGQFYEQYF; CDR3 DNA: TGTGCCATCAGTGATGAGGGAGTGGGACAATTCTACGAGCAGTACTTC
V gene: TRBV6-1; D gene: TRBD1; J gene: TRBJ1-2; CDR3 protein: CASSPSAQGAGGYTF; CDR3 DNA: TGTGCCAGCAGTCCCTCGGCACAGGGGGCGGGTGGCTACACCTTC
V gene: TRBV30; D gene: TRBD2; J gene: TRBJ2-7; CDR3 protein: CAWTRLAGDYEQYF; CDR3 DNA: TGTGCCTGGACCAGACTAGCGGGAGACTACGAGCAGTACTTC
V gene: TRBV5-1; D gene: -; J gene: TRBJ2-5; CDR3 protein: CASSLGGYETQYF; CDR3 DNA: TGCGCCAGCAGCTTGGGAGGGTATGAGACCCAGTACTTC
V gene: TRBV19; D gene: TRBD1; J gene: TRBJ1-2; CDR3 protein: CASSLAGGHYGYTF; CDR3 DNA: TGTGCCAGTAGTCTGGCAGGGGGTCACTATGGCTACACCTTC
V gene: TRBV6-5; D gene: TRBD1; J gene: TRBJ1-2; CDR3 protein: CASSDWDRTNGYTF; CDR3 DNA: TGTGCCAGCAGTGACTGGGACAGGACTAATGGCTACACCTTC
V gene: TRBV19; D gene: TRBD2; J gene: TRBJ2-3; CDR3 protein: CATRPSGLDQDTQYF; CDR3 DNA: TGTGCCACCAGACCGTCGGGACTAGATCAGGATACGCAGTATTTT
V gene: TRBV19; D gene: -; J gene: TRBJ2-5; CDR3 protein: CASSKTGQETQYF; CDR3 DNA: TGTGCCAGTAGCAAGACAGGACAAGAGACCCAGTACTTC
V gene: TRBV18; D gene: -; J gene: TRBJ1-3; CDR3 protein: CASSPDQVAGNTIYF; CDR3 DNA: TGTGCCAGCTCACCAGATCAGGTCGCTGGAAACACCATATATTTT
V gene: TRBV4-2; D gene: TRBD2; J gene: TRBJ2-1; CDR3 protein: CASSQWTSGRYDNEQFF; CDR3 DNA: TGTGCCAGCAGCCAATGGACTAGCGGGAGATATGATAATGAGCAGTTCTTC
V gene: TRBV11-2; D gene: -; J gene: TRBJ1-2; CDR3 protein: CASSLGGGYTF; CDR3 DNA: TGTGCCAGCAGCTTGGGGGGTGGCTACACCTTC